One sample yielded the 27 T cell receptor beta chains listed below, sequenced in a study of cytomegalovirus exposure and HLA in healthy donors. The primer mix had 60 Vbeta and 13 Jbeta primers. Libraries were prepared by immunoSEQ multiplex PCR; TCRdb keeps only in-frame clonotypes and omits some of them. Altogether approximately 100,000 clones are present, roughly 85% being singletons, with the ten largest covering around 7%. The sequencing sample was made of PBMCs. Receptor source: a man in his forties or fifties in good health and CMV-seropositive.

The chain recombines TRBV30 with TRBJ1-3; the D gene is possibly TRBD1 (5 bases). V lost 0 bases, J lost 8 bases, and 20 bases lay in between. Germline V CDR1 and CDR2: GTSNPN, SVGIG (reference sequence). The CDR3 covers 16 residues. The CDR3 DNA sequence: TGTGCCTGGAGTGTACTTTCCGGGCCCGGAGGGGACACCATATATTTT. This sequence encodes CAWSVLSGPGGDTIYF.

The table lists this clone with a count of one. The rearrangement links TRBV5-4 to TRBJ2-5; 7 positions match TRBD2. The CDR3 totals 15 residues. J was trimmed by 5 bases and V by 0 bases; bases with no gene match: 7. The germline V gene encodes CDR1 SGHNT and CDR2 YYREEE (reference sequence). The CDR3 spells CASSLGGREGETQYF. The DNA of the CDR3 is TGTGCCAGCAGCTTGGGGGGGAGGGAAGGGGAGACCCAGTACTTC.

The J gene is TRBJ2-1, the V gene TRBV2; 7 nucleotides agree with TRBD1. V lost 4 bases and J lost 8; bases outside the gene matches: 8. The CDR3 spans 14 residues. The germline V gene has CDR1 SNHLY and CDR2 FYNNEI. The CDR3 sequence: CASSVLQGLDEQFF. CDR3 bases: TGTGCCAGCAGTGTCTTACAGGGGCTAGATGAGCAGTTCTTC. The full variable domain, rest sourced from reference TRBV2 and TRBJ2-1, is EPEVTQTPSHQVTQMGQEVILRCVPISNHLYFYWYRQILGQKVEFLVSFYNNEISEKSEIFDDQFSVERPDGSNFTLKIRSTKLEDSAMYFCASSVLQGLDEQFFGPGTRLTVL.

CDR3 loop: CASSWLGGGTSYEQYF. DNA of the CDR3: TGTGCCAGCAGCTGGCTTGGGGGGGGAACCTCCTACGAGCAGTACTTC. The genes are TRBV7-2 and TRBJ2-7; TRBD2 matches 7 bases. This CDR3 is 16 amino acids long. The trim removed 4 bases at V and 0 bases at J, leaving 9 bases unmatched. Germline V lookup: CDR1 SGHTA, CDR2 FQGNSA.

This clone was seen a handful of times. CDR3 in DNA: TGTGCCAGCAGGCCTAAAGGCGGGGGGCAGAACTATGGCTACACCTTC. Translated: CASRPKGGGQNYGYTF. This sequence joins TRBV28 and TRBJ1-2, with a possible D match to TRBD1 (6 bases). The V end was cut by 6 bases, the J end by 2 bases, with 19 bases between. This CDR3 is 16 amino acids long. Germline-derived CDR1 and CDR2 are MDHEN and SYDVKM.

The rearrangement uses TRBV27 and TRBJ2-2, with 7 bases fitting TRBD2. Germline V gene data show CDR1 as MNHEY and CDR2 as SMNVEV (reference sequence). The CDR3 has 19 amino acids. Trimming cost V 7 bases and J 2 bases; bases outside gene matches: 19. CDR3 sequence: CASTPRRGSTLVNTGELFF. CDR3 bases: TGTGCCAGCACCCCCCGGCGGGGGTCGACATTAGTTAACACCGGGGAGCTGTTTTTT.

The CDR3 loop is CASSPSGAAGNTIYF. In DNA, the CDR3 is TGTGCCAGCAGCCCATCAGGTGCTGCTGGAAACACCATATATTTT. The rearrangement uses TRBV9 and TRBJ1-3; D is ambiguous. Trimming removed 4 bases at V and 2 bases at J, with 13 bases between. CDR1 is SGDLS and CDR2 is YYNGEE in the germline V gene. CDR3 length equals 15 residues. Looking up the rest from reference TRBV9 and TRBJ1-3 gives the full variable domain: DSGVTQTPKHLITATGQRVTLRCSPRSGDLSVYWYQQSLDQGLQFLIQYYNGEERAKGNILERFSAQQFPDLHSELNLSSLELGDSALYFCASSPSGAAGNTIYFGEGSWLTVV.

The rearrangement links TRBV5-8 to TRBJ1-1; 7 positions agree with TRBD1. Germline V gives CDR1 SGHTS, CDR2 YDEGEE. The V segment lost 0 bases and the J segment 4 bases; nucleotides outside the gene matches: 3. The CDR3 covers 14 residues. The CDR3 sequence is CASSLDGTATEAFF. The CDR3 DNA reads TGTGCCAGCAGCTTGGATGGGACAGCCACTGAAGCTTTCTTT.

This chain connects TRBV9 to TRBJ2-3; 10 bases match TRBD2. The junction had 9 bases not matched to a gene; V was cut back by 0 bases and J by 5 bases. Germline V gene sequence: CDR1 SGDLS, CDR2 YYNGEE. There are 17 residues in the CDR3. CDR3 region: CASSVGEAGGPVDTQYF. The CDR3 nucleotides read TGTGCCAGCAGCGTAGGGGAAGCGGGGGGGCCGGTAGATACGCAGTATTTT. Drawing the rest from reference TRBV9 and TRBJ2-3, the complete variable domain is DSGVTQTPKHLITATGQRVTLRCSPRSGDLSVYWYQQSLDQGLQFLIQYYNGEERAKGNILERFSAQQFPDLHSELNLSSLELGDSALYFCASSVGEAGGPVDTQYFGPGTRLTVL.

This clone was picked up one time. The CDR3 region is CASSYRRGGYGYTF. CDR3 nucleotides: TGTGCCAGCAGTTACAGGCGGGGGGGGTATGGCTACACCTTC. The gene calls are TRBV6-5 and TRBJ1-2, with TRBD1 as a possible D gene (5 bases). The CDR3 has 14 amino acids. Germline V gene lookup returns CDR1 MNHEY and CDR2 SVGAGI. V was cut by 2 bases and J by 5 bases, with 12 bases left in between.

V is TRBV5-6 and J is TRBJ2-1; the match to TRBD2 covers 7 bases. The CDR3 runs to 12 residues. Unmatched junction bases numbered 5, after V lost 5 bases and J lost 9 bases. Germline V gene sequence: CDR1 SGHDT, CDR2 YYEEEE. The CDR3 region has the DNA TGTGCCAGCAGAAGGGAGGGTGGTGAGCAGTTCTTC. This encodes CASRREGGEQFF.

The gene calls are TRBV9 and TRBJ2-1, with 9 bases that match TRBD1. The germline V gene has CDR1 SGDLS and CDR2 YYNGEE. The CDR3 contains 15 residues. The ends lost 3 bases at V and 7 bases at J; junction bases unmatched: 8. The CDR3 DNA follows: TGTGCCAGCAGCGGAACCGGGACAGGGACGAATGAGCAGTTCTTC. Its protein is CASSGTGTGTNEQFF.

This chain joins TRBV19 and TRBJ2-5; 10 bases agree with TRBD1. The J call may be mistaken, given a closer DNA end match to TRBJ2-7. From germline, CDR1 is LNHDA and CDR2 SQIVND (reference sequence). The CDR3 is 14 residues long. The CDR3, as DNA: TGTGCCAGTGGACCGACAGGGGGCGGGTACGAGCAGTACTTC. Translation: CASGPTGGGYEQYF.

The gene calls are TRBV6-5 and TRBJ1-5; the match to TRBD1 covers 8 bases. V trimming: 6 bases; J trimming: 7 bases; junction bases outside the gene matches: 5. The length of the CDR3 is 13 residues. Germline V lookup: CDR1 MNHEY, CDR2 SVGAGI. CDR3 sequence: CASRTGVNQPQHF. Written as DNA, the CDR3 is TGTGCCAGCAGGACAGGGGTCAACCAGCCCCAGCATTTT.

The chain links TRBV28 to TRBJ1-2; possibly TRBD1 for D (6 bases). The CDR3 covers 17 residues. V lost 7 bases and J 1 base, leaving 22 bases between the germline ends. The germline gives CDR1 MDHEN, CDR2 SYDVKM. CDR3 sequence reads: CASKPPAGGSINYGYTF. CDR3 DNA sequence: TGTGCCAGCAAACCACCAGCTGGGGGCAGTATTAACTATGGCTACACCTTC.

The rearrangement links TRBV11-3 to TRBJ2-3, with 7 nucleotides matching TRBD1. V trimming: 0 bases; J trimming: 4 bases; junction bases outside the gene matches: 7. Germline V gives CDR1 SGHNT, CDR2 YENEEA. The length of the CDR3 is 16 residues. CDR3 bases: TGTGCCAGCAGCTTAGATCGAGACAGGGTCGCAGATACGCAGTATTTT. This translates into CASSLDRDRVADTQYF.

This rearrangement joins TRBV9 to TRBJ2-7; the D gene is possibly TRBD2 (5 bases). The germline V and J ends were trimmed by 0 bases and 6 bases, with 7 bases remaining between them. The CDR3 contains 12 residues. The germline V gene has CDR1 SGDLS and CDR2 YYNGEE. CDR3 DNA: TGTGCCAGCAGCGTAGTCGGAGGCGAGCAGTACTTC. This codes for CASSVVGGEQYF.

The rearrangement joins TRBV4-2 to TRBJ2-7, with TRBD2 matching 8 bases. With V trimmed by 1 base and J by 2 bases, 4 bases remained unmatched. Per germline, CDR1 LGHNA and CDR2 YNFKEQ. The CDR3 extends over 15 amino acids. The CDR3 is CASSQGLALTYEQYF. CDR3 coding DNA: TGTGCCAGCAGCCAAGGACTAGCGCTCACCTACGAGCAGTACTTC.

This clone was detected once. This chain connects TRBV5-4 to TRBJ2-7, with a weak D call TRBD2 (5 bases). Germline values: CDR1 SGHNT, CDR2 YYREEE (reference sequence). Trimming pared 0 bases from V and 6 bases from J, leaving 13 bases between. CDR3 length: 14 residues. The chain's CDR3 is CASSLVNVGGEQYF. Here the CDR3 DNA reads TGTGCCAGCAGCTTGGTCAACGTAGGAGGCGAGCAGTACTTC.

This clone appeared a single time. The CDR3: CASSYPGHSDNEQFF. The DNA of the CDR3 is TGTGCCAGCAGCTACCCGGGACATTCAGACAATGAGCAGTTCTTC. The chain uses TRBV7-9 and TRBJ2-1, with TRBD1 as a possible D gene (6 bases). Germline V gene lookup returns CDR1 SEHNR and CDR2 FQNEAQ (reference sequence). V lost 4 bases, J lost 5 bases, and 15 bases lay in between. This CDR3 is 15 amino acids long.

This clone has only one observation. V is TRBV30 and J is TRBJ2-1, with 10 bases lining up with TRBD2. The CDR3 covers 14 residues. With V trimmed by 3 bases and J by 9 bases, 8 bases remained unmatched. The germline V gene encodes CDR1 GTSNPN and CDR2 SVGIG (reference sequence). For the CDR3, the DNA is TGTGCCTGGAGACGCGAGCGGGGGGGCAGTGAGCAGTTCTTC. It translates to CAWRRERGGSEQFF.

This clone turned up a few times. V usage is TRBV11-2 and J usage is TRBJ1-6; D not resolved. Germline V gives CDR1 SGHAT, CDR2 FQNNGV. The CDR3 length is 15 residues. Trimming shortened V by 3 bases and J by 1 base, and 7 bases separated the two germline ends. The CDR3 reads CASSFRESYNSPLHF. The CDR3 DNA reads TGTGCCAGCAGCTTCCGGGAATCCTATAATTCACCCCTCCACTTT.

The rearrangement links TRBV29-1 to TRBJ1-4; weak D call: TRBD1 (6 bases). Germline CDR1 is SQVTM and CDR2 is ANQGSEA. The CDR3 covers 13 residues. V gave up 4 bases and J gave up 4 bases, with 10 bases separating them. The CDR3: CSVGTALNEKLFF. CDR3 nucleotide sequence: TGCAGCGTTGGGACAGCTCTTAATGAAAAACTGTTTTTT.

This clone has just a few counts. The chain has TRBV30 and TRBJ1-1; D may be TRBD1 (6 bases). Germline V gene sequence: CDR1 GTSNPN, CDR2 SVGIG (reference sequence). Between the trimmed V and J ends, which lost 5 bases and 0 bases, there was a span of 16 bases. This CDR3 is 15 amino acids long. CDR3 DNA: TGTGCCTGGCTCGTGAGTGACAGGCTGAACACTGAAGCTTTCTTT. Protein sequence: CAWLVSDRLNTEAFF.

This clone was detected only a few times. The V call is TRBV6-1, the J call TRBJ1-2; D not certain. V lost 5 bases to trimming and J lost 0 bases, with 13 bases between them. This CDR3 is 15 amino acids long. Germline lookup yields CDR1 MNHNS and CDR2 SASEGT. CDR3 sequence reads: CASSPYSSANYGYTF. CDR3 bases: TGTGCCAGCAGTCCCTACAGCTCAGCTAACTATGGCTACACCTTC.

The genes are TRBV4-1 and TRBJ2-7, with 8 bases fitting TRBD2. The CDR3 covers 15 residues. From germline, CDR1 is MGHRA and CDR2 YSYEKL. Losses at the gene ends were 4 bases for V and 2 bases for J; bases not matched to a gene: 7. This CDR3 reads CASSRSTSATYEQYF. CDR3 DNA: TGCGCCAGCAGCCGTTCGACTAGCGCGACCTACGAGCAGTACTTC.

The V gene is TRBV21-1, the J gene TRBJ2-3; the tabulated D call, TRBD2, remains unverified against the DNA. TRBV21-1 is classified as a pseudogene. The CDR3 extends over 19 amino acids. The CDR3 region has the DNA TGTGCCAGCAGCAAAAGGACTAGCGGGCTATTAGGGAACACAGATACGCAGTATTTT. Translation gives CASSKRTSGLLGNTDTQYF.